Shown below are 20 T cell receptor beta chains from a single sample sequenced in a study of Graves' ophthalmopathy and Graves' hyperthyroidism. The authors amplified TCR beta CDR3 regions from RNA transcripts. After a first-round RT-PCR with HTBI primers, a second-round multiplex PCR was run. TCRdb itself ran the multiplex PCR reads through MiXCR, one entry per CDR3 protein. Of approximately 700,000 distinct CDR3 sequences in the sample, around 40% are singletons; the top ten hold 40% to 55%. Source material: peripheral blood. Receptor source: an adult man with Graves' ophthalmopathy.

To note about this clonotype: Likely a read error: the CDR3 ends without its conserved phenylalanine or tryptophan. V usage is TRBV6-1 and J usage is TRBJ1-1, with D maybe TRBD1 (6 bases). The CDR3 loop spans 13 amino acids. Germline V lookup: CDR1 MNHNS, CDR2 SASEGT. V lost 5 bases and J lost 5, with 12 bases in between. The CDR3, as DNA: TGTGCCAGCAGTAAACAGGGTTGGACTGAAGCTTTCCTT. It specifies CASSKQGWTEAFL.

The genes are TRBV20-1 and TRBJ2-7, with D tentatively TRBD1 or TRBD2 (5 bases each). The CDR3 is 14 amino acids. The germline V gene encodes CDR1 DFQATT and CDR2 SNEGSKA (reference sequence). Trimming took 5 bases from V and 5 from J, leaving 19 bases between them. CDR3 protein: CSAFRDLTSHEQYF. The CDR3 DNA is TGCAGTGCTTTCCGGGACCTAACGAGCCACGAGCAGTACTTC.

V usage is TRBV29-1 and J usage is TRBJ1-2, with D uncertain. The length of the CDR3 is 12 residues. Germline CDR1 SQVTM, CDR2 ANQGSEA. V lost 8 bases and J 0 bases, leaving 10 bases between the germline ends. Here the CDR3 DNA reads TGCAGCCACGGACGGACTAACTATGGCTACACCTTC. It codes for CSHGRTNYGYTF.

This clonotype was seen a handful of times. The CDR3: CAIMRGGGGSYEQYF. CDR3 in DNA: TGTGCCATCATGCGGGGCGGGGGGGGGTCTTACGAGCAGTACTTC. V and J are TRBV10-3 and TRBJ2-7, with 9 bases fitting TRBD2. Germline CDR1 and CDR2: ENHRY and SYGVKD. The ends lost 7 bases at V and 4 bases at J; junction bases unmatched: 11. CDR3 length: 15 residues.

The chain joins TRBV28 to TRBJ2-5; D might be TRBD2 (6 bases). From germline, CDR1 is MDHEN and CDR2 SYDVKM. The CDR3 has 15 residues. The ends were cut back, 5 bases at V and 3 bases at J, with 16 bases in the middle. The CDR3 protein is CASSGRLELKETQYF. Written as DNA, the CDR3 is TGTGCCAGCAGTGGAAGACTAGAACTCAAAGAGACCCAGTACTTC.

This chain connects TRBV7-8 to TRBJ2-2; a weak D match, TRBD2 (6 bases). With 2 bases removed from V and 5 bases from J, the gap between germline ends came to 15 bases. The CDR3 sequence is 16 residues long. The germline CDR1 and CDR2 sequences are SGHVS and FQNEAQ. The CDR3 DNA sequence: TGTGCCAGCAGCTTACCTAGCGCCTTTGGAACCGGGGAGCTGTTTTTT. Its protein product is CASSLPSAFGTGELFF.

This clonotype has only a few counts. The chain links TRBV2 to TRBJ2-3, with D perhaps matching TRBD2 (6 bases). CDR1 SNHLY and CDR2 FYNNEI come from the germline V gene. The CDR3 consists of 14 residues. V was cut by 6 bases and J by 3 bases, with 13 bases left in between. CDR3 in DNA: TGTGCCAGCAGCGGCGGGATAGTTACAGATACGCAGTATTTT. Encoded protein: CASSGGIVTDTQYF.

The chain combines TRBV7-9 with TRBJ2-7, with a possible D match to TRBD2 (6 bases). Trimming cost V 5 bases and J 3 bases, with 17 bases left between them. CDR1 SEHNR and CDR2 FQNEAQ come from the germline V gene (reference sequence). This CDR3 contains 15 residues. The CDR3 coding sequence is TGTGCCAGCAGCCTAAGACTGGAGGGAAACTACGAGCAGTACTTC. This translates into CASSLRLEGNYEQYF.

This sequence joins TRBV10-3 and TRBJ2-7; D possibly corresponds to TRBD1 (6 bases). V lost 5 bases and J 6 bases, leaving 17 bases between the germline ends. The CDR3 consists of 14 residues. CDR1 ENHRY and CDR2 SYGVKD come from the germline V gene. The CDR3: CAISSYQLRGEQYF. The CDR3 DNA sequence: TGTGCCATCAGTTCCTACCAACTCAGGGGCGAGCAGTACTTC.

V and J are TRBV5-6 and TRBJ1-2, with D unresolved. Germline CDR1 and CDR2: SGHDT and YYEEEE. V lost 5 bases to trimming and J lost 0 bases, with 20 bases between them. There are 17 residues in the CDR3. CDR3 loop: CASSPLHQYRTNYGYTF. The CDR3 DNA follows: TGTGCCAGCAGTCCCCTACATCAATACAGAACTAACTATGGCTACACCTTC.

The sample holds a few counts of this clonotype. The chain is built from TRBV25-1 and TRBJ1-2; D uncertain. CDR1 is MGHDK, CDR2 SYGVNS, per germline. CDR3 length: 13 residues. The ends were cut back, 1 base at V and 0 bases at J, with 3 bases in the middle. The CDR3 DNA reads TGTGCCAGCAGTGAATCATCTAACTATGGCTACACCTTC. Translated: CASSESSNYGYTF.

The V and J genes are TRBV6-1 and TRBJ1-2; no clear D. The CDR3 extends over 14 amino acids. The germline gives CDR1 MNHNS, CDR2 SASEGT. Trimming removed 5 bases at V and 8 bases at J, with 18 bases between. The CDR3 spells CASSLQHPRGGYTF. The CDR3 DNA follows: TGTGCCAGCAGTCTCCAACACCCACGAGGGGGCTACACCTTC.

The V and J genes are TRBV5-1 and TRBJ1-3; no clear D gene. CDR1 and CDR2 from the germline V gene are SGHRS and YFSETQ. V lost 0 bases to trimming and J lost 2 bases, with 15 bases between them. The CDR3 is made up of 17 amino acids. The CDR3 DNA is TGCGCCAGCAGCTTGGTTATATCAGATAATACTGGAAACACCATATATTTT. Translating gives CASSLVISDNTGNTIYF. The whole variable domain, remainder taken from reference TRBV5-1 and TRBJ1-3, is KAGVTQTPRYLIKTRGQQVTLSCSPISGHRSVSWYQQTPGQGLQFLFEYFSETQRNKGNFPGRFSGRQFSNSRSEMNVSTLELGDSALYLCASSLVISDNTGNTIYFGEGSWLTVV.

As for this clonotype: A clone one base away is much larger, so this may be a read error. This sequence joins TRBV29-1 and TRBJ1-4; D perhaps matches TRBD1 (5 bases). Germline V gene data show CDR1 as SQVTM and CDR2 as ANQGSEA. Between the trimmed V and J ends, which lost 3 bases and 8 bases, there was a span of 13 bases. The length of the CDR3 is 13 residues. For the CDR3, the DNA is TGCAGCGTTGAGGGGGGGACGGGAGAAAAACTGTTTTTT. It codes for CSVEGGTGEKLFF.

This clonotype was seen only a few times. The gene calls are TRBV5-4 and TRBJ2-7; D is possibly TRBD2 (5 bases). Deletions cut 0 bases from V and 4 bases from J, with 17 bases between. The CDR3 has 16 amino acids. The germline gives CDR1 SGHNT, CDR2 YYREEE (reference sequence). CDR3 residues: CASSLEGGDPRYEQYF. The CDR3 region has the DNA TGTGCCAGCAGCTTGGAAGGAGGCGATCCGAGGTACGAGCAGTACTTC.

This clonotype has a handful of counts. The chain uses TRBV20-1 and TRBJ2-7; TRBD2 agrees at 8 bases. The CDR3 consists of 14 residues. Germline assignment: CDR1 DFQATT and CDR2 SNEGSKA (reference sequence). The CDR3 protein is CLSPPGLETYEQYF. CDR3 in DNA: TGCTTGAGTCCTCCGGGACTAGAAACCTACGAGCAGTACTTC.

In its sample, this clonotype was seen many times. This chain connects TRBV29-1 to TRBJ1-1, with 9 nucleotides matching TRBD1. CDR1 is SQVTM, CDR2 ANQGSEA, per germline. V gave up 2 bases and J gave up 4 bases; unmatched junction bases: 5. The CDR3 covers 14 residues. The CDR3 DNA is TGCAGCGTTGAAATGGGGACAGGGACCACTGAAGCTTTCTTT. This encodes CSVEMGTGTTEAFF.

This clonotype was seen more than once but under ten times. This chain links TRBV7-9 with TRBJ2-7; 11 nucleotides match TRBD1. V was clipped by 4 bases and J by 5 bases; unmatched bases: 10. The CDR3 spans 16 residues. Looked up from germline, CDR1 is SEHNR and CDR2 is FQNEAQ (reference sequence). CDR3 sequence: CASSYTPGQGVNEQYF. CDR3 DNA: TGTGCCAGCAGCTACACTCCGGGACAGGGGGTCAACGAGCAGTACTTC. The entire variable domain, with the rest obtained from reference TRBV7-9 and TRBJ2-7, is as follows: DTGVSQNPRHKITKRGQNVTFRCDPISEHNRLYWYRQTLGQGPEFLTYFQNEAQLEKSRLLSDRFSAERPKGSFSTLEIQRTEQGDSAMYLCASSYTPGQGVNEQYFGPGTRLTVT.

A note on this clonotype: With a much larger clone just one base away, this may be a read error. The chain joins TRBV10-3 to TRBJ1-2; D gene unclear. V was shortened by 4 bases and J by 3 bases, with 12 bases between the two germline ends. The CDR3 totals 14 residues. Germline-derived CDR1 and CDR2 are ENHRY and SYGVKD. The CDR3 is CAISGSSAHYGYTF. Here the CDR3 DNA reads TGTGCCATCAGTGGGTCGTCAGCCCACTATGGCTACACCTTC.

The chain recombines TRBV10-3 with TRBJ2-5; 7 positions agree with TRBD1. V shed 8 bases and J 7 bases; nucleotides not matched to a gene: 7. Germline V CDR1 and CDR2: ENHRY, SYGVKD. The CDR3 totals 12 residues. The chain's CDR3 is CAIATGSGTQYF. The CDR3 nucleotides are TGTGCCATCGCGACAGGGTCGGGGACCCAGTACTTC.